This TCR beta chain was sequenced during a study of blood T cell repertoires in COVID-19. This clone was picked up one time. Per the germline V gene, CDR1 is MDHEN and CDR2 is SYDVKM. V dropped 7 bases and J dropped 5 bases, with 14 bases sitting between them. This CDR3 region has 14 residues. The repertoire was sequenced with immunoSEQ multiplex PCR; TCRdb's copy has only in-frame clones and lacks some. The sample includes 110,000 or so clones, approximately 79% of them seen just once. The sequence was obtained from a middle-aged man with acute or convalescent COVID-19. The chain uses TRBV28 and TRBJ2-2, with a possible D match to TRBD2 (5 bases). What was sequenced was peripheral blood. The DNA of the CDR3 is TGTGCCAGCAATAAGCGGACCGAAACCGGGGAGCTGTTTTTT. The encoded protein is CASNKRTETGELFF. The complete variable domain, with remaining parts taken from reference TRBV28 and TRBJ2-2, reads DVKVTQSSRYLVKRTGEKVFLECVQDMDHENMFWYRQDPGLGLRLIYFSYDVKMKEKGDIPEGYSVSREKKERFSLILESASTNQTSMYLCASNKRTETGELFFGEGSRLTVL.